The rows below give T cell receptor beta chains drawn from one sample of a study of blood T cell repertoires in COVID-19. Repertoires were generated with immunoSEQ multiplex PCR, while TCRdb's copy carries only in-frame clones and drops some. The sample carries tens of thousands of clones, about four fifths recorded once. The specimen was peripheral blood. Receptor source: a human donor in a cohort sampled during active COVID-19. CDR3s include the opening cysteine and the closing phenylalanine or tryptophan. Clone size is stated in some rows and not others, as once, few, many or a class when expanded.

CASSPQPPGEQYF	few	TRBV5-4	TRBJ2-7
CASYPDSDSEKLFF	.	TRBV30	TRBJ1-4
CASSRTGTGDGYTF	.	TRBV7-9	TRBJ1-2
CASSLASGGLNYGYTF	.	TRBV7-8	TRBJ1-2
CASSFAKEQYF	.	TRBV28	TRBJ2-7
CASSVGTVPAYEQYF	.	TRBV9	TRBJ2-7
CASSLTQGAYEQYF	.	TRBV5-1	TRBJ2-7
CASSLSEYQETQYF	.	TRBV27	TRBJ2-5
CASRVSGDSYEQYF	.	TRBV28	TRBJ2-7
CASSPNRVYGYTF	.	TRBV27	TRBJ1-2
CATSRLQDLNTEAFF	.	TRBV15	TRBJ1-1
CAEAQGLNYGYTF	.	TRBV28	TRBJ1-2
CASSLNSGGTDTQYF	once	TRBV5-1	TRBJ2-3
CASSDGGLAGIRDTQYF	.	TRBV6-2/TRBV6-3	TRBJ2-3
CATSSGGARYNEQFF	.	TRBV15	TRBJ2-1
CALHRDTQGSGYTF	.	TRBV30	TRBJ1-2
CASSIQRDSYEQYF	.	TRBV6-5	TRBJ2-7
CASSNRANTGELFF	.	TRBV2	TRBJ2-2
CASSLSLAGGGSYEQYF	.	TRBV13	TRBJ2-7
CASSKDGGVPPEQYF	.	TRBV21-1	TRBJ2-7
CASRSGTSGRYEQYF	.	TRBV28	TRBJ2-7